Listed below are T cell receptor beta chains from one sample, sequenced in a study of shared clonotypes between healthy human individuals. Produced via immunoSEQ multiplex PCR; TCRdb's table is partial and in-frame only. The table records roughly 2.5 million clones, 85% to 95% of them present only once. The sample comprised naive CD4+ T cells sorted from blood. The receptors were sampled from a man aged 18 to 29 in good health. The CDR3 runs from the conserved cysteine through the conserved F or W. Each record gives: D gene, J gene, V gene, clone size, CDR3 protein, CDR3 DNA. A D gene is named only where the DNA matches it firmly. Clone size is shown for a subset of rows, as once, few, many or a class of expanded clone.

.,TRBJ2-5,TRBV6-5,.,CASSYQGPSQETQYF,TGTGCCAGCAGTTACCAGGGGCCCTCCCAAGAGACCCAGTACTTC
.,TRBJ2-7,TRBV11-2,.,CASSLEHSYEQYF,TGTGCCAGCAGCTTAGAACATTCCTACGAGCAGTACTTC
TRBD1,TRBJ2-1,TRBV7-2,.,CASSHTGQGADNEQFF,TGTGCCAGCAGCCACACCGGACAGGGGGCGGACAATGAGCAGTTCTTC
TRBD1,TRBJ1-1,TRBV5-6,.,CASSLGGTGGPVAFF,TGTGCCAGCAGCTTGGGTGGGACAGGGGGCCCCGTAGCTTTCTTT
.,TRBJ2-2,TRBV5-1,once,CASSMGSLTGELFF,TGCGCCAGCAGCATGGGAAGTCTCACCGGGGAGCTGTTTTTT
TRBD1,TRBJ2-6,TRBV19,.,CASSLTGGAGANVLTF,TGTGCCAGTAGTTTAACAGGGGGCGCCGGGGCCAACGTCCTGACTTTC
TRBD1,TRBJ2-2,TRBV7-6,.,CASSQRTGTTGELFF,TGTGCCAGCAGCCAAAGGACAGGGACCACCGGGGAGCTGTTTTTT
.,TRBJ2-7,TRBV6-6,.,CASSLGTAYEQYF,TGTGCCAGCAGCCTCGGGACGGCCTACGAGCAGTACTTC
TRBD1,TRBJ1-4,TRBV5-7,.,CASSLGDRANEKLFF,TGTGCCAGCAGCTTGGGTGACAGGGCCAATGAAAAACTGTTTTTT
.,TRBJ1-4,TRBV5-6,.,CASSYRGSKSEKLFF,TGTGCCAGCAGCTACCGGGGGAGCAAAAGTGAAAAACTGTTTTTT
TRBD1,TRBJ1-4,TRBV7-9,.,CASSLTGEVEKLFF,TGTGCCAGCAGCTTGACAGGGGAAGTTGAAAAACTGTTTTTT
TRBD1,TRBJ2-5,TRBV10-2,.,CASSEDLTGVGTQYF,TGCGCCAGCAGTGAGGACCTGACAGGGGTAGGGACCCAGTACTTC
.,TRBJ1-5,TRBV16,.,CASSRSPQPQHF,TGTGCCAGCAGCCGAAGCCCCCAGCCCCAGCATTTT
.,TRBJ1-6,TRBV5-1,.,CASSFGTVNSPLHF,TGCGCCAGCAGCTTTGGGACTGTTAATTCACCCCTCCACTTT
.,TRBJ2-2,TRBV30,.,CAWSVTGHTGELFF,TGTGCCTGGAGTGTAACGGGACATACCGGGGAGCTGTTTTTT
TRBD1,TRBJ2-7,TRBV7-2,.,CASSSGTVTYEQYF,TGTGCCAGCAGCTCCGGGACAGTCACCTACGAGCAGTACTTC
TRBD2,TRBJ2-7,TRBV6-6,.,CASRIAGEGNYEQYF,TGTGCCAGCAGGATAGCGGGAGAAGGGAACTACGAGCAGTACTTC
TRBD2,TRBJ2-7,TRBV10-3,.,CAIRGGVAGVYEQYF,TGTGCCATCAGGGGGGGAGTAGCGGGAGTCTACGAGCAGTACTTC
TRBD1,TRBJ2-7,TRBV5-1,.,CASSSGQGDEQYF,TGCGCCAGCAGCTCGGGACAGGGGGACGAGCAGTACTTC
TRBD2,TRBJ2-1,TRBV5-6,.,CASSLMLAGSYNEQFF,TGTGCCAGCAGCTTGATGCTAGCGGGCTCCTACAATGAGCAGTTCTTC
TRBD1,TRBJ2-3,TRBV18,.,CASSRMTGDPPDTQYF,TGTGCCAGCTCACGAATGACAGGGGATCCCCCAGATACGCAGTATTTT
TRBD1,TRBJ2-7,TRBV10-1,.,CASSPTGGQQYF,TGCGCCAGCAGCCCCACAGGGGGACAGCAGTACTTC
.,TRBJ2-7,TRBV7-9,.,CASSPLAYEQYF,TGTGCCAGCAGCCCTCTTGCCTACGAGCAGTACTTC
.,TRBJ1-2,TRBV6-1,.,CASSEARGGSSGYTF,TGTGCCAGCAGTGAAGCGAGGGGAGGATCCTCTGGCTACACCTTC
TRBD1,TRBJ2-5,TRBV10-3,.,CAISPRTGKETQYF,TGTGCCATCAGCCCTAGGACAGGGAAAGAGACCCAGTACTTC
.,TRBJ1-2,TRBV28,.,CASSLYRDGMCF,TGTGCCAGCAGTTTATACAGGGATGGGATGTGCTTC
.,TRBJ2-5,TRBV6-5,.,CASSYRGTQYF,TGTGCCAGCAGTTACAGGGGGACCCAGTACTTC
.,TRBJ2-7,TRBV6-1,few,CASSVPRGTEQYF,TGTGCCAGCAGTGTCCCTCGCGGTACCGAGCAGTACTTC
.,TRBJ2-3,TRBV18,.,CASSPPEERARRTDTQYF,TGTGCCAGCTCACCACCGGAAGAGCGCGCCCGTCGCACAGATACGCAGTATTTT
.,TRBJ2-2,TRBV6-5,.,CASTQAGELFF,TGTGCCAGCACTCAAGCCGGGGAGCTGTTTTTT
.,TRBJ2-3,TRBV5-1,.,CASSLDGGATDTQYF,TGCGCCAGCAGCTTGGACGGCGGGGCCACAGATACGCAGTATTTT
.,TRBJ1-5,TRBV29-1,once,CSVDLGDRQPQHF,TGCAGCGTTGATCTGGGGGACCGACAGCCCCAGCATTTT
TRBD2,TRBJ2-5,TRBV14,.,CASSQKIPGRGGETQYF,TGTGCCAGCAGCCAAAAAATACCGGGACGGGGGGGCGAGACCCAGTACTTC
TRBD2,TRBJ2-1,TRBV9,.,CASSVAMGLGQFF,TGTGCCAGCAGCGTAGCTATGGGACTAGGGCAGTTCTTC
TRBD2,TRBJ2-7,TRBV4-3,.,CASSPHLAGEPPGYYEQYF,TGCGCCAGCAGCCCCCATCTAGCGGGAGAACCGCCCGGATACTACGAGCAGTACTTC
.,TRBJ1-1,TRBV19,.,CASLSWENTEAFF,TGTGCCAGTCTTAGTTGGGAGAACACTGAAGCTTTCTTT
TRBD1,TRBJ2-7,TRBV2,.,CASRGSGTGGEQYF,TGTGCCAGCAGGGGTAGTGGTACAGGGGGCGAGCAGTACTTC
.,TRBJ2-5,TRBV5-4,.,CASSLPPETQYF,TGTGCCAGCAGCTTGCCCCCTGAGACCCAGTACTTC
TRBD1,TRBJ1-2,TRBV28,few,CASSLSWWGTGDGYTF,TGTGCCAGCAGTTTATCATGGTGGGGGACAGGGGATGGCTACACCTTC
TRBD1,TRBJ1-5,TRBV19,.,CASSMGQGDQPQHF,TGTGCCAGTAGTATGGGACAGGGAGATCAGCCCCAGCATTTT
TRBD2,TRBJ2-1,TRBV9,.,CASSVWAGASYNEQFF,TGTGCCAGCAGCGTATGGGCGGGAGCTTCCTACAATGAGCAGTTCTTC
.,TRBJ1-5,TRBV28,.,CASSTYQPQHF,TGTGCCAGCAGCACATATCAGCCCCAGCATTTT
TRBD1,TRBJ2-7,TRBV6-1,.,CASSPTGTYEQYF,TGTGCCAGCAGTCCGACAGGGACCTACGAGCAGTACTTC
TRBD1,TRBJ1-4,TRBV7-2,.,CASSLAEVTGSNEKLFF,TGTGCCAGCAGCTTAGCAGAAGTGACAGGGTCGAATGAAAAACTGTTTTTT
.,TRBJ1-5,TRBV9,.,CASSATSSNQPQHF,TGTGCCAGCAGCGCGACGAGCAGCAATCAGCCCCAGCATTTT
.,TRBJ2-3,TRBV2,.,CASSIRTGDTQYF,TGTGCCAGCAGCATAAGGACCGGCGACACGCAGTATTTT
TRBD1,TRBJ2-2,TRBV18,.,CASSPPGQGFANTGELFF,TGTGCCAGCTCACCTCCGGGACAGGGGTTCGCGAACACCGGGGAGCTGTTTTTT
.,TRBJ2-7,TRBV6-1,.,CASSEAWGAGGLYEQYF,TGTGCCAGCAGTGAAGCGTGGGGAGCGGGCGGACTCTACGAGCAGTACTTC
.,TRBJ1-5,TRBV14,.,CASSQEPDSERGQPQHF,TGTGCCAGCAGCCAAGAGCCCGACAGCGAACGGGGTCAGCCCCAGCATTTT